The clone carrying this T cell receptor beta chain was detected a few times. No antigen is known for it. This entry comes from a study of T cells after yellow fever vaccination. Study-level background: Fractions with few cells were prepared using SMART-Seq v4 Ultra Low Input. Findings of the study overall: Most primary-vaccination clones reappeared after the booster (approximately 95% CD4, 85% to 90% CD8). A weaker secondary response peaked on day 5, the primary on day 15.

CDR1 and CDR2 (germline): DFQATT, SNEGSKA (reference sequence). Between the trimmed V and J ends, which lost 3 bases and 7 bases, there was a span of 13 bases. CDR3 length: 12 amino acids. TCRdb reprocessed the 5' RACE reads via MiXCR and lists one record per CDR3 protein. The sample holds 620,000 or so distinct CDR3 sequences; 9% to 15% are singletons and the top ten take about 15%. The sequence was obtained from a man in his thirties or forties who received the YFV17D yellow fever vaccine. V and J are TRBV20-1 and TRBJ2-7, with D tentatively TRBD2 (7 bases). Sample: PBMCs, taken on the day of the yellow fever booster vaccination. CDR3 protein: CSARLGGGEQYF. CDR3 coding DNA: TGCAGTGCTAGGTTAGGGGGAGGGGAGCAGTACTTC.